This T cell receptor (beta chain) stems from a study of blood T cell repertoires in COVID-19. Across the whole study: Acute and convalescent COVID-19 samples came from the United States, Italy and Spain. PBMCs, B-cell-depleted T cells, or T cells were the source of the cDNA or gDNA that made up the material.

Per the original methods: Using reference gene primer amplification, nucleated cell counts were estimated. The data were produced by immunoSEQ multiplex PCR, yet TCRdb's version contains in-frame clones alone and is incomplete. D and trimming were read from the DNA, whereas the V and J calls and clone size are those reported in that table. The sample includes 150,000 or so clones, roughly 86% of them seen just once. This clone was seen a few times. The sequencing input was peripheral blood. This TCR came from a woman aged 55 to 70 with acute or convalescent COVID-19.

CDR3 in DNA: TGTGCCAGTAGTCACACCTCCGGGACAGGGTATTCACCCCTCCACTTT. It codes for CASSHTSGTGYSPLHF. V and J are TRBV19 and TRBJ1-6, with 9 nucleotides matching TRBD1. The CDR3 runs 16 residues. CDR1 is LNHDA, CDR2 SQIVND, per germline (reference sequence). With 5 bases clipped from V and 8 bases from J, the junction kept 10 bases outside the gene matches.